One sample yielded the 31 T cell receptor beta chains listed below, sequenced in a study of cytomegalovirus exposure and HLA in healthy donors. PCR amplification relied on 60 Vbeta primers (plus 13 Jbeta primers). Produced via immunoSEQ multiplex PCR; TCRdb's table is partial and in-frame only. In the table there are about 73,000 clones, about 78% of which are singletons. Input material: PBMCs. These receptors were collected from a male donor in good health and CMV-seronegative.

CDR3 sequence: CASRSAGHTDTQYF. The CDR3, as DNA: TGTGCCAGCAGGTCAGCGGGACACACAGATACGCAGTATTTT. V and J are TRBV28 and TRBJ2-3; maybe TRBD2 (7 bases). Germline CDR1 reads MDHEN; CDR2 reads SYDVKM. Trimming left V 6 bases short and J 2 bases short, with 12 bases between. The CDR3 is 14 amino acids. Full variable domain (missing parts from reference TRBV28 and TRBJ2-3): DVKVTQSSRYLVKRTGEKVFLECVQDMDHENMFWYRQDPGLGLRLIYFSYDVKMKEKGDIPEGYSVSREKKERFSLILESASTNQTSMYLCASRSAGHTDTQYFGPGTRLTVL.

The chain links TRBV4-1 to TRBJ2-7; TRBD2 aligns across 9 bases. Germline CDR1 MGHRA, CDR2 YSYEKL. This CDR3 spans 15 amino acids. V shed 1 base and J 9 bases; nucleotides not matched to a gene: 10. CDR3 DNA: TGCGCCAGCAGCCAAGGGGCGGGAGGGGAGGTGGGGCAGTACTTC. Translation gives CASSQGAGGEVGQYF.

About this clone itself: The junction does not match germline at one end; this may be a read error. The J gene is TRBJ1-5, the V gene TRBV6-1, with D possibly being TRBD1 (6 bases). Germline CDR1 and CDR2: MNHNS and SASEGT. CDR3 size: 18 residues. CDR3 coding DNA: TGTGCCAGCAGTGGTTGCTCCCGGGGAAGGGGGTGCAATCAGCCCCAGAATTTT. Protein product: CASSGCSRGRGCNQPQNF.

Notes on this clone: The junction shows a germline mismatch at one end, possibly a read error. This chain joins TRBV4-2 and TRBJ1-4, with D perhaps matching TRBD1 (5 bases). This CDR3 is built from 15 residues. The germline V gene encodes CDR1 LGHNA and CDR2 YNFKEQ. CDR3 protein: CANSQGSGTNEKLFF. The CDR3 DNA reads TGTGCCAACAGCCAAGGATCAGGGACTAATGAAAAACTGTTTTTT.

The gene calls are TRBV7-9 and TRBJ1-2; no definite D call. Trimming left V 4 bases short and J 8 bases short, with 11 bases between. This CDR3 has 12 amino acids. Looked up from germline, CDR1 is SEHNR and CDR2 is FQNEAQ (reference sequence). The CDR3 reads CASSSYRGGYTF. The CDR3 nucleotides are TGTGCCAGCAGCTCGTACCGCGGGGGCTACACCTTC.

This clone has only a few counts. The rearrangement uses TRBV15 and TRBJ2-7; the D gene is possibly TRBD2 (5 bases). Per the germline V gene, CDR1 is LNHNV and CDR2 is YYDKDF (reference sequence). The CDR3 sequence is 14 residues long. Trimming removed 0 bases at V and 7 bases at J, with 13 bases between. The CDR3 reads CATSRDSGSGEQYF. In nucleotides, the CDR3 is TGTGCCACCAGCAGAGATAGTGGTTCGGGAGAGCAGTACTTC.

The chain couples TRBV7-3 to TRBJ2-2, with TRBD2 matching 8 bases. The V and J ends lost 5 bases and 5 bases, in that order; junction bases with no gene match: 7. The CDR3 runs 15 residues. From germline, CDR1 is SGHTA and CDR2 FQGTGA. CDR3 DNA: TGTGCCAGCAGCAGAAGCGGGAGCGCTACCGGGGAGCTGTTTTTT. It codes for CASSRSGSATGELFF.

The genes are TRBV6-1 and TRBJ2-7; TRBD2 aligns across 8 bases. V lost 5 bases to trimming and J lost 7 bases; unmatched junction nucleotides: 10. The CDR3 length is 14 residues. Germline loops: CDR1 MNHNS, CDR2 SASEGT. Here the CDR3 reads CASSRVAGSGEQYF. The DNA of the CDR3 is TGTGCCAGCAGTCGAGTAGCGGGATCCGGTGAGCAGTACTTC.

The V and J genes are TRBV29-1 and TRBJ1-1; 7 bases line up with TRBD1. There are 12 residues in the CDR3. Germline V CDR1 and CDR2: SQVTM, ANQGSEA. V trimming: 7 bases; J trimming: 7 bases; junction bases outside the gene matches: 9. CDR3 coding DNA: TGCAGCGCATACGGACAGGCCGATGAAGCTTTCTTT. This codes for CSAYGQADEAFF. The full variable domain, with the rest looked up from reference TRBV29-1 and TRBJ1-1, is SAVISQKPSRDICQRGTSLTIQCQVDSQVTMMFWYRQQPGQSLTLIATANQGSEATYESGFVIDKFPISRPNLTFSTLTVSNMSPEDSSIYLCSAYGQADEAFFGQGTRLTVV.

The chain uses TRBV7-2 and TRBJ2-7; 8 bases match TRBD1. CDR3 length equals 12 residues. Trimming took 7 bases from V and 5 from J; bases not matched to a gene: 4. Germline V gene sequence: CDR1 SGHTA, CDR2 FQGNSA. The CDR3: CASTPGGDEQYF. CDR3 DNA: TGTGCCAGCACCCCAGGGGGCGACGAGCAGTACTTC.

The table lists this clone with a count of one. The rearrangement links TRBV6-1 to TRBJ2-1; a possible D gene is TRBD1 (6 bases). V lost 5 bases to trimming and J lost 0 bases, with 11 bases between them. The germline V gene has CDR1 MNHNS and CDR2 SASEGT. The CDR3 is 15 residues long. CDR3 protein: CASSWGQGSYNEQFF. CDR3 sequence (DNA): TGTGCCAGCAGTTGGGGACAAGGCTCCTACAATGAGCAGTTCTTC.

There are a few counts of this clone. The CDR3 DNA sequence: TGTGCCAGCAGCTTAGAGACAGGTGGGGTTTCACCCCTCCACTTT. Amino acids: CASSLETGGVSPLHF. The chain combines TRBV11-2 with TRBJ1-6; D perhaps matches TRBD1 (6 bases). Trimming cost V 0 bases and J 9 bases, with 12 bases left between them. CDR1 is SGHAT, CDR2 FQNNGV, per germline. The CDR3 consists of 15 residues.

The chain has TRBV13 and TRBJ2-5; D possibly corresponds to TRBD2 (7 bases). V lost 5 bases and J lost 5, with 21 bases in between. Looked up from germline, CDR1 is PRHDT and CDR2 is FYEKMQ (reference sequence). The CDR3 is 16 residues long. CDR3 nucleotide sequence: TGTGCCAGCAGCCCGGGCCCTCGGGGGGCGCTGGAGACCCAGTACTTC. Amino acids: CASSPGPRGALETQYF.

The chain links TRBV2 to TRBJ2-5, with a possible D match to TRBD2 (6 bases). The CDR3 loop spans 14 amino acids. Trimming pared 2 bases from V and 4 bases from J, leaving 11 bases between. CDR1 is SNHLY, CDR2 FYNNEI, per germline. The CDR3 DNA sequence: TGTGCCAGCAGTGAACTGGGGGGAGGAGAGACCCAGTACTTC. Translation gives CASSELGGGETQYF.

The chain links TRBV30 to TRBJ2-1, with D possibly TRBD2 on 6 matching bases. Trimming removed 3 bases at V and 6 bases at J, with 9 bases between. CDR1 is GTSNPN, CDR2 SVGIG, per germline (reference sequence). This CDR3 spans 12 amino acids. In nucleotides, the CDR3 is TGTGCCTGGAGCGGACTACGCAATGAGCAGTTCTTC. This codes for CAWSGLRNEQFF.

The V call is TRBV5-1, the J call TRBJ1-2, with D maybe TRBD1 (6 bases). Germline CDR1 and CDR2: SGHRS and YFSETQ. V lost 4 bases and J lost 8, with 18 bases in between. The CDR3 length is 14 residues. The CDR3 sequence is CASSANTGSGGYTF. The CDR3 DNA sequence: TGCGCCAGCAGCGCGAACACAGGGTCGGGCGGCTACACCTTC.

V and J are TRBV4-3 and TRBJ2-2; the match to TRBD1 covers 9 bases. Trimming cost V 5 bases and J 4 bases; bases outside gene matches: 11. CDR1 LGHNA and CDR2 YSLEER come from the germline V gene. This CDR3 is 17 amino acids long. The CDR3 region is CASSYTNRGPGTGELFF. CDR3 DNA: TGCGCCAGCAGCTATACTAACAGGGGGCCAGGCACCGGGGAGCTGTTTTTT.

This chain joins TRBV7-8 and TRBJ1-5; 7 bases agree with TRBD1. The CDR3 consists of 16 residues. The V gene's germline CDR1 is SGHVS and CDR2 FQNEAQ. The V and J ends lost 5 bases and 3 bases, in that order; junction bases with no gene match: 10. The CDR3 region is CASSLQTGRNNQPQHF. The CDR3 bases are TGTGCCAGCAGCCTCCAGACAGGGCGGAACAATCAGCCCCAGCATTTT.

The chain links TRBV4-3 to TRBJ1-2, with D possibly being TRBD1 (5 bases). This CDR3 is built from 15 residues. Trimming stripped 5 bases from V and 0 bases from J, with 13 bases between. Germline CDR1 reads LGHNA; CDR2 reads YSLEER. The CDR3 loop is CASSRRTPTNYGYTF. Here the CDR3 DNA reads TGCGCCAGCAGCAGACGGACACCAACTAACTATGGCTACACCTTC.

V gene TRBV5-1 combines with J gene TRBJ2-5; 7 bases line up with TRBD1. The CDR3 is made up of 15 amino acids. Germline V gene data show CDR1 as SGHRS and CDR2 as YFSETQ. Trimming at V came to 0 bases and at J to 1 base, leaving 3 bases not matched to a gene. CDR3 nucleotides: TGCGCCAGCAGCTTGGTGGGACAGCTCCAAGAGACCCAGTACTTC. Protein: CASSLVGQLQETQYF.

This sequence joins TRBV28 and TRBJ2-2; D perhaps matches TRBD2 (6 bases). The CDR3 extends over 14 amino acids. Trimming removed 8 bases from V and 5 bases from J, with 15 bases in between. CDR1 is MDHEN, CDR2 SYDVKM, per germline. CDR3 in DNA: TGTGCCAGCGGGGGGATAGCGCAAACCGGGGAGCTGTTTTTT. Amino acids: CASGGIAQTGELFF.

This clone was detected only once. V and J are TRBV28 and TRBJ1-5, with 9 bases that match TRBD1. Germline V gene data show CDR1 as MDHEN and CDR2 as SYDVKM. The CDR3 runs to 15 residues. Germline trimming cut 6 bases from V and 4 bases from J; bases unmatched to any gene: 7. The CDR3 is CASRRTGGWNQPQHF. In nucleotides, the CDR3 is TGTGCCAGCAGGAGAACAGGGGGCTGGAATCAGCCCCAGCATTTT. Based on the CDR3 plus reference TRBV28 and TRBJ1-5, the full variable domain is DVKVTQSSRYLVKRTGEKVFLECVQDMDHENMFWYRQDPGLGLRLIYFSYDVKMKEKGDIPEGYSVSREKKERFSLILESASTNQTSMYLCASRRTGGWNQPQHFGDGTRLSIL.

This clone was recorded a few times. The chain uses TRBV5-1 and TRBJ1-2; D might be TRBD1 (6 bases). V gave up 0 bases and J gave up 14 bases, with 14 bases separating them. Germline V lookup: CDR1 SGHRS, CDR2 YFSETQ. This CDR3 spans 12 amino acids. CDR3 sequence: CASSLEGQRRTF. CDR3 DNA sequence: TGCGCCAGCAGCTTGGAAGGACAGCGGAGAACCTTC.

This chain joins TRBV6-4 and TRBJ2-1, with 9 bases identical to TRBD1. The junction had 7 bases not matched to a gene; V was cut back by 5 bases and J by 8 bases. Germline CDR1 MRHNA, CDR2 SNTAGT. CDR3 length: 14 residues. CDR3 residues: CASSRTGELDEQFF. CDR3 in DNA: TGTGCCAGCAGTAGGACAGGGGAACTCGATGAGCAGTTCTTC.

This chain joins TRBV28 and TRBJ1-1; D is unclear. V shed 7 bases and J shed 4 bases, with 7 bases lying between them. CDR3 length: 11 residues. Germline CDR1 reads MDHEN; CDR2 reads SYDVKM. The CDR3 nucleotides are TGTGCCAGCATAAAATTCACTGAAGCTTTCTTT. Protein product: CASIKFTEAFF.

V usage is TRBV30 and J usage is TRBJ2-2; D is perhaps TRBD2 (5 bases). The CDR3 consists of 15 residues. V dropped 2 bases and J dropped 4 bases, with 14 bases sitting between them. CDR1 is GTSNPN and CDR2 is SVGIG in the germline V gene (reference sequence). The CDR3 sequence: CAWSPRLAFTGELFF. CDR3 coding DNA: TGTGCCTGGAGTCCCCGTCTAGCCTTCACCGGGGAGCTGTTTTTT. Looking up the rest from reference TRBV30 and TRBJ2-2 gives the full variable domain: SQTIHQWPATLVQPVGSPLSLECTVEGTSNPNLYWYRQAAGRGLQLLFYSVGIGQISSEVPQNLSASRPQDRQFILSSKKLLLSDSGFYLCAWSPRLAFTGELFFGEGSRLTVL.

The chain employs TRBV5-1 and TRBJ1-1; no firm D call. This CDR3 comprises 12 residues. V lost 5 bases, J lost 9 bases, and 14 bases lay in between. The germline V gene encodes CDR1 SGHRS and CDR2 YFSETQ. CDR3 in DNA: TGCGCCAGCAGGGCAGAACGGGATAAAGCTTTCTTT. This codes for CASRAERDKAFF.

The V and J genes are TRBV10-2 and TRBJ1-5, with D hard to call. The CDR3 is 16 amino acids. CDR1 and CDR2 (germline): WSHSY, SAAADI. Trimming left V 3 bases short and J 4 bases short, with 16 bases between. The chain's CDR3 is CASSEFSWAANQPQHF. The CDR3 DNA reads TGCGCCAGCAGTGAATTTAGTTGGGCAGCTAATCAGCCCCAGCATTTT.

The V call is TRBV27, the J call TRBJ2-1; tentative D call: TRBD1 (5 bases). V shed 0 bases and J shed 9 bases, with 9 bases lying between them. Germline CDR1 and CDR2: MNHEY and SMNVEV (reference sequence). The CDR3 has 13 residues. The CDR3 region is CASSLSGRTEQFF. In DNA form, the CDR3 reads TGTGCCAGCAGTTTATCGGGGCGCACTGAGCAGTTCTTC.

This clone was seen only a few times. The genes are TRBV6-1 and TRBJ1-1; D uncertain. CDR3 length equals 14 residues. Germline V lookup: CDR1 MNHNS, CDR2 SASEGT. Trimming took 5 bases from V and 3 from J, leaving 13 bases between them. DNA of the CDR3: TGTGCCAGCAGTCTGCAGTTCGTGGACACTGAAGCTTTCTTT. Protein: CASSLQFVDTEAFF.

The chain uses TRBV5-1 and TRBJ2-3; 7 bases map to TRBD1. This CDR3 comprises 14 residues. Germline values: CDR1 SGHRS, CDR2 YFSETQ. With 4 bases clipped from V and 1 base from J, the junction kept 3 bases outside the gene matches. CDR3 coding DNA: TGCGCCAGCAGCCCAGGACAGGGCACAGATACGCAGTATTTT. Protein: CASSPGQGTDTQYF.